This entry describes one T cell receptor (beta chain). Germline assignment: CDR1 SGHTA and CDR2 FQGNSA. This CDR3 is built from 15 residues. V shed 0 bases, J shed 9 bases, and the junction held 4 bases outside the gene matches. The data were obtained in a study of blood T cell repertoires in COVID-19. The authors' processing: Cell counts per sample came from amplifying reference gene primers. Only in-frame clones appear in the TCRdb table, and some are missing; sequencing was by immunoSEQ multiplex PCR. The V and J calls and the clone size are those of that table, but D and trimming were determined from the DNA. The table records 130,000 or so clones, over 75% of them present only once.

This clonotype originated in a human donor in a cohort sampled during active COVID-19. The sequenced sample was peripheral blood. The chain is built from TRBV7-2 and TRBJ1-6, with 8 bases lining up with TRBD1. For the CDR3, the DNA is TGTGCCAGCAGCTTAGCAAGGGACAGGAGTTCACCCCTCCACTTT. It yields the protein CASSLARDRSSPLHF. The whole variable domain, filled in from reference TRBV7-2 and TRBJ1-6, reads GAGVSQSPSNKVTEKGKDVELRCDPISGHTALYWYRQSLGQGLEFLIYFQGNSAPDKSGLPSDRFSAERTGGSVSTLTIQRTQQEDSAVYLCASSLARDRSSPLHFGNGTRLTVT.